The clone carrying this T cell receptor beta chain came up many times. CDR1 is DFQATT, CDR2 SNEGSKA, per germline (reference sequence). The CDR3 length is 16 residues. J lost 2 bases, V lost 1 base, and 5 bases had no gene match. TCRdb re-called the 5' RACE reads with MiXCR, one entry per CDR3 protein. The repertoire holds approximately 40,000 distinct CDR3 sequences, with approximately 20% as singletons. The sequence came from a female donor with breast cancer. This chain connects TRBV20-1 to TRBJ2-2; 9 bases agree with TRBD2. Sequences were obtained from naive CD4+ T cells sorted from a lymph node. Subset meaning: naive CD4+ T cells, CD4+CD45RA+CD25-. The CDR3 reads CSARGRGRGNTGELFF. In DNA, the CDR3 is TGCAGTGCTAGAGGGCGCGGGAGGGGAAACACCGGGGAGCTGTTTTTT.